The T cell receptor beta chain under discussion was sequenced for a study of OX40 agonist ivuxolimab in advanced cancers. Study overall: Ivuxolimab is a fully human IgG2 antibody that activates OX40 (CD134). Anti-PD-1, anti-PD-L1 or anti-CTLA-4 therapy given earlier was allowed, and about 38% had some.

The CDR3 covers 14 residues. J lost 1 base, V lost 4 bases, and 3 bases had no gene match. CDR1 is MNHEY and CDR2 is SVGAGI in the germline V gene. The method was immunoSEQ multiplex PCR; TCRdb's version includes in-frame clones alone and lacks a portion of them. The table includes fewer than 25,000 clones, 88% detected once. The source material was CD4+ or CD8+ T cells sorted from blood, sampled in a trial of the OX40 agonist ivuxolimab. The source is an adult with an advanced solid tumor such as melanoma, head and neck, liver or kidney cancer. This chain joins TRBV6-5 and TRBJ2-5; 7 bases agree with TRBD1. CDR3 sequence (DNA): TGTGCCAGCAGTTCAGGGACAGCCCAAGAGACCCAGTACTTC. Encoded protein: CASSSGTAQETQYF.